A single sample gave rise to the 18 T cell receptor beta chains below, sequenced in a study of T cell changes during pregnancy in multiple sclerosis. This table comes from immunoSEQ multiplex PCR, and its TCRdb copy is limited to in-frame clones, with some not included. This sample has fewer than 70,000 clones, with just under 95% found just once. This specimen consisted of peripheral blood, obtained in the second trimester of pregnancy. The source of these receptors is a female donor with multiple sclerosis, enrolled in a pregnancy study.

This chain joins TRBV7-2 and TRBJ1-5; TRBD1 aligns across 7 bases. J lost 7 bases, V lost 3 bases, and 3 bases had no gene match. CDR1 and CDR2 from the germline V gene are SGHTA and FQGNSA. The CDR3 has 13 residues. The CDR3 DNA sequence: TGTGCCAGCAGCTTTCAGGGGGACCAGCCCCAGCATTTT. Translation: CASSFQGDQPQHF.

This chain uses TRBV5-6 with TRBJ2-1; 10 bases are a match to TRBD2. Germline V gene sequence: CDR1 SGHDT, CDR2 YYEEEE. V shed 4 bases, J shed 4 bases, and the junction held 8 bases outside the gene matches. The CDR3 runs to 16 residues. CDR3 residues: CASSRRGTSAYNEQFF. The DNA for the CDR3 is TGTGCCAGCAGCCGCAGAGGGACTAGCGCATACAATGAGCAGTTCTTC.

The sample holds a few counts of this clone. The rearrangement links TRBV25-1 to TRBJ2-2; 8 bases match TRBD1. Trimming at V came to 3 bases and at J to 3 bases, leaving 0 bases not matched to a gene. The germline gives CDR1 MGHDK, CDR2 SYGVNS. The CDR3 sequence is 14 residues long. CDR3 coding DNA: TGTGCCAGCAGTGAGGACAGGGACACCGGGGAGCTGTTTTTT. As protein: CASSEDRDTGELFF.

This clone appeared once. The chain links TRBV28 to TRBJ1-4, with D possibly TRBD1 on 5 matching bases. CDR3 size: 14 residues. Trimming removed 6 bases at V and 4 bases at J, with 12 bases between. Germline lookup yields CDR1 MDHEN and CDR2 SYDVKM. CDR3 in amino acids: CASRGGFRNEKLFF. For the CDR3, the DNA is TGTGCCAGCAGGGGGGGATTTCGTAATGAAAAACTGTTTTTT.

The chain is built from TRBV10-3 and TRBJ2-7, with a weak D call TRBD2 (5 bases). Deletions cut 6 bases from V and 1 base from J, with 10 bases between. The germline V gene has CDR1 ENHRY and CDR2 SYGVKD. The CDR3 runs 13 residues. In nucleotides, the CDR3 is TGTGCCATCAGCCCACGGGATTCCTACGAGCAGTACTTC. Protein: CAISPRDSYEQYF.

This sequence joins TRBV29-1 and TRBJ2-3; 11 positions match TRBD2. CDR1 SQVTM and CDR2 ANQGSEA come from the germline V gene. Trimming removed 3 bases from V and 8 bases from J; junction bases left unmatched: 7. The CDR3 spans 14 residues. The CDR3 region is CSVDLAGGGGTQYF. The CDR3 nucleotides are TGCAGCGTTGATCTAGCGGGAGGAGGAGGTACGCAGTATTTT.

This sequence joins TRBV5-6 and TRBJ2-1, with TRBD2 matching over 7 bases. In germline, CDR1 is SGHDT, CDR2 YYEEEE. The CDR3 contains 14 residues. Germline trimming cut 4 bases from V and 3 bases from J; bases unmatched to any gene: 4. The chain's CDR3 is CASSAGAGYNEQFF. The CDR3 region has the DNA TGTGCCAGCAGCGCGGGAGCCGGCTACAATGAGCAGTTCTTC. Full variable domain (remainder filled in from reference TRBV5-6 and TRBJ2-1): DAGVTQSPTHLIKTRGQQVTLRCSPKSGHDTVSWYQQALGQGPQFIFQYYEEEERQRGNFPDRFSGHQFPNYSSELNVNALLLGDSALYLCASSAGAGYNEQFFGPGTRLTVL.

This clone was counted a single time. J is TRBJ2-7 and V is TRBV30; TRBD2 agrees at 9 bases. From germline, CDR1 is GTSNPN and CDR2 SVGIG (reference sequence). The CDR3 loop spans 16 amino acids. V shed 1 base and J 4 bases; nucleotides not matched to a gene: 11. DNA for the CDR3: TGTGCCTGGAGTGCCAGGGGTAGCGGGAGTGTTTACGAGCAGTACTTC. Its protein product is CAWSARGSGSVYEQYF.

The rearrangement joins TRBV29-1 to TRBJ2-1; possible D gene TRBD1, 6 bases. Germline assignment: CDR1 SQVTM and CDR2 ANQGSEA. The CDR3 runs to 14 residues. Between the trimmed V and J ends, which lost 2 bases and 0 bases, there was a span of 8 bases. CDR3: CSVEQGLSYNEQFF. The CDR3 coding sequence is TGCAGCGTTGAACAGGGGCTCTCCTACAATGAGCAGTTCTTC.

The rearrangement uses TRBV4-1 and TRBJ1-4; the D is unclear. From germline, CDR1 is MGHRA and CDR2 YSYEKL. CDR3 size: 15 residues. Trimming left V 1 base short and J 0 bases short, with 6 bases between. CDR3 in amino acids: CASSQVATTNEKLFF. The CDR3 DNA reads TGCGCCAGCAGCCAAGTCGCGACAACTAATGAAAAACTGTTTTTT.

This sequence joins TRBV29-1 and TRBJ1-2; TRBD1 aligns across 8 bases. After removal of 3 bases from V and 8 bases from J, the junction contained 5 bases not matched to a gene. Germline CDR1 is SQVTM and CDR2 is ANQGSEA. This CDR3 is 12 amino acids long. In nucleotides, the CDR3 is TGCAGCGTTGATGGACAGGGTCTCGGCTACACCTTC. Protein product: CSVDGQGLGYTF.

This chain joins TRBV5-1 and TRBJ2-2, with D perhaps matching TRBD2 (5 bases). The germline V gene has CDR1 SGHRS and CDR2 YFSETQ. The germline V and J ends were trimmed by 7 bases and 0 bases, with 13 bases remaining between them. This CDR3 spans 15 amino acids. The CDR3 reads CASRWGEANTGELFF. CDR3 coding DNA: TGCGCCAGCCGTTGGGGAGAGGCGAACACCGGGGAGCTGTTTTTT. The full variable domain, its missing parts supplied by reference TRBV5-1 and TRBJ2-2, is KAGVTQTPRYLIKTRGQQVTLSCSPISGHRSVSWYQQTPGQGLQFLFEYFSETQRNKGNFPGRFSGRQFSNSRSEMNVSTLELGDSALYLCASRWGEANTGELFFGEGSRLTVL.

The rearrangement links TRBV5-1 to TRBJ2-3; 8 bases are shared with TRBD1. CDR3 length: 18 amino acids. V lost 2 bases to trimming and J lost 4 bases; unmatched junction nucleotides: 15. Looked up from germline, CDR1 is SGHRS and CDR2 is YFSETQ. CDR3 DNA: TGCGCCAGCAGCTTTGTCCGGGGGACAGGAGTTCTCGCAGATACGCAGTATTTT. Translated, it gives CASSFVRGTGVLADTQYF. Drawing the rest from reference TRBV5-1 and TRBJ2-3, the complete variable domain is KAGVTQTPRYLIKTRGQQVTLSCSPISGHRSVSWYQQTPGQGLQFLFEYFSETQRNKGNFPGRFSGRQFSNSRSEMNVSTLELGDSALYLCASSFVRGTGVLADTQYFGPGTRLTVL.

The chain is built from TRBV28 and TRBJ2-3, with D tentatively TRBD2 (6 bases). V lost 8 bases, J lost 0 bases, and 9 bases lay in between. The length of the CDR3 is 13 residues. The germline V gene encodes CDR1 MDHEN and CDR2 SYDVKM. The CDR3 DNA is TGTGCCAGCTGGGGGGTTAGCACAGATACGCAGTATTTT. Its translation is CASWGVSTDTQYF.

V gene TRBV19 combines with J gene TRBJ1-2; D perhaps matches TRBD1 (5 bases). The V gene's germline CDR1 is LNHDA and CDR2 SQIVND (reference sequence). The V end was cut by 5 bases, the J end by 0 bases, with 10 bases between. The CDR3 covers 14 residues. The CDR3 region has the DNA TGTGCCAGTAGTCAACAGGACACTAACTATGGCTACACCTTC. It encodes CASSQQDTNYGYTF. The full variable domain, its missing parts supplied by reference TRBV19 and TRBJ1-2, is DGGITQSPKYLFRKEGQNVTLSCEQNLNHDAMYWYRQDPGQGLRLIYYSQIVNDFQKGDIAEGYSVSREKKESFPLTVTSAQKNPTAFYLCASSQQDTNYGYTFGSGTRLTVV.

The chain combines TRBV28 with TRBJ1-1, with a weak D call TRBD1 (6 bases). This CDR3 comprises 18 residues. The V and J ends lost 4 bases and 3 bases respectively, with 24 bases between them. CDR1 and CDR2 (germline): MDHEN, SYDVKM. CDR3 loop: CASSSTTTRQGLDTEAFF. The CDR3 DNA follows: TGTGCCAGCAGTTCCACTACTACCCGTCAGGGGCTGGACACTGAAGCTTTCTTT.

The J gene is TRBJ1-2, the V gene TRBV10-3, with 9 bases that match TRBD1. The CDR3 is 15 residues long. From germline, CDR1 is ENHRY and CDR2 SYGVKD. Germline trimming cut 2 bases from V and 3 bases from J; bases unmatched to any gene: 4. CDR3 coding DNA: TGTGCCATCAGTGAGGGTAGGACAGGGGACTATGGCTACACCTTC. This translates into CAISEGRTGDYGYTF.

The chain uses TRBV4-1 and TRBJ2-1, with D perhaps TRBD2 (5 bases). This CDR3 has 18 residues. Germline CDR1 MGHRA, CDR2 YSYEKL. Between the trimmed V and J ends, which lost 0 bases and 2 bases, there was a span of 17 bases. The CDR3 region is CASSQEGRGVGTYNEQFF. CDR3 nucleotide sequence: TGCGCCAGCAGCCAAGAGGGCCGGGGAGTAGGTACCTACAATGAGCAGTTCTTC.